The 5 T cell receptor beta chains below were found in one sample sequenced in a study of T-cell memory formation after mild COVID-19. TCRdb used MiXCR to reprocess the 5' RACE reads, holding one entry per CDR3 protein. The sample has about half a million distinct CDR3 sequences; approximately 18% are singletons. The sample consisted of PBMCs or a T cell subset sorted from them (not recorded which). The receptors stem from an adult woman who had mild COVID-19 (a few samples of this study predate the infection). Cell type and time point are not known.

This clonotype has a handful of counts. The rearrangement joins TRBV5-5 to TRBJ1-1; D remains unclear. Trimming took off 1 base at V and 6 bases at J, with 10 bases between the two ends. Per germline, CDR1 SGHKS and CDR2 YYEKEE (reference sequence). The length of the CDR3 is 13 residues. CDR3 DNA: TGTGCCAGCAGCTTGCCCGGGGATCCTGAAGCTTTCTTT. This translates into CASSLPGDPEAFF.

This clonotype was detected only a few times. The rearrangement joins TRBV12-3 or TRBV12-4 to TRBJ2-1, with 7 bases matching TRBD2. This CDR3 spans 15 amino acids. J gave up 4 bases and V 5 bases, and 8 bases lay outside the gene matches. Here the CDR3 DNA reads TGTGCCAGCAGTCGAGCGGGGACGGGGTACAATGAGCAGTTCTTC. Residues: CASSRAGTGYNEQFF.

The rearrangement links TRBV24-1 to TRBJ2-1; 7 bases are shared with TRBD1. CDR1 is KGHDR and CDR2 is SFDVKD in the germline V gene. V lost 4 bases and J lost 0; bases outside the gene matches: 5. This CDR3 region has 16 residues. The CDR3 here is CATSDQTGPSYNEQFF. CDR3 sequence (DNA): TGTGCCACCAGTGACCAGACAGGGCCCTCCTACAATGAGCAGTTCTTC.

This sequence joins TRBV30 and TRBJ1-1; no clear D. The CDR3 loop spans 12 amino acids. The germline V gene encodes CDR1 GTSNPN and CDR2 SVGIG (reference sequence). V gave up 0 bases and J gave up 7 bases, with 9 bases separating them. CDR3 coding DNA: TGTGCCTGGAGTGTCGGGAACGGTGAAGCTTTCTTT. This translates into CAWSVGNGEAFF. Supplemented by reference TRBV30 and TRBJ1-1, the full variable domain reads SQTIHQWPATLVQPVGSPLSLECTVEGTSNPNLYWYRQAAGRGLQLLFYSVGIGQISSEVPQNLSASRPQDRQFILSSKKLLLSDSGFYLCAWSVGNGEAFFGQGTRLTVV.

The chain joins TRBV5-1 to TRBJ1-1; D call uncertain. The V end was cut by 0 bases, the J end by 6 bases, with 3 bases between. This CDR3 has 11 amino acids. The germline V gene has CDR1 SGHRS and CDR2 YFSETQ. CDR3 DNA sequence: TGCGCCAGCAGCTTGGAAGCTGAAGCTTTCTTT. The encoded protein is CASSLEAEAFF.